The sequence of this TCR beta chain was determined in a study of type 1 regulatory T cells. Across the study: This in vitro CD4 product, T-allo10, is enriched for Tr1 cells and alloantigen-specific.

TCRdb recomputed calls from the reads with MiXCR, one row per CDR3 protein. The table records 80,000 to 100,000 distinct CDR3 sequences, roughly 31% of them present only once. The CDR3 sequence is 15 residues long. The V and J ends lost 3 bases and 4 bases respectively, with 16 bases between them. CDR1 and CDR2 (germline): SGHRS, YFSETQ. The TCR originated in a human donor in good health. V and J are TRBV5-1 and TRBJ1-2; D remains unclear. Sequences were obtained from CD4+ T cells, either the whole sample or a sorted fraction (not recorded which). CDR3 residues: CASSSTAASLYGYTF. The CDR3 DNA follows: TGCGCCAGCAGCTCGACGGCGGCCTCCCTCTATGGCTACACCTTC.